The source of this TCR beta chain is a study of early T cells in non-severe SARS-CoV-2 infection. Study-wide background: Whole-blood bulk RNA, unsorted, was sequenced, and chains were unpaired. Study-level results: Matching against VDJdb likely underestimated virus-specific expansions, favoring anti-spike CD8.

Notes on this clonotype: Its cognate antigen is unknown. The conserved closing phenylalanine or tryptophan is absent in this CDR3, likely reflecting a read error.

The germline gives CDR1 SGHTA, CDR2 FQGTGA. V was pared by 2 bases and J by 9 bases, with 8 bases of the junction left unmatched. This CDR3 has 15 amino acids. Attachment of unique molecular identifiers to individual cDNA molecules was performed. TCRdb used MiXCR to reprocess the 5' RACE reads, holding one entry per CDR3 protein. The sample lists about 77,000 distinct CDR3 sequences; less than 5.5% were seen once. This clonotype was sampled from an adult who was a healthcare worker with PCR-confirmed SARS-CoV-2 infection or an uninfected control (not recorded which). The starting material was whole blood, obtained at baseline. The gene calls are TRBV7-3 and TRBJ2-1; TRBD2 aligns across 9 bases. The CDR3 DNA follows: TGTGCCAGCAGCTTACAAAGCGGGAGGATGGGTGAGCAGTTCATC. It codes for CASSLQSGRMGEQFI.